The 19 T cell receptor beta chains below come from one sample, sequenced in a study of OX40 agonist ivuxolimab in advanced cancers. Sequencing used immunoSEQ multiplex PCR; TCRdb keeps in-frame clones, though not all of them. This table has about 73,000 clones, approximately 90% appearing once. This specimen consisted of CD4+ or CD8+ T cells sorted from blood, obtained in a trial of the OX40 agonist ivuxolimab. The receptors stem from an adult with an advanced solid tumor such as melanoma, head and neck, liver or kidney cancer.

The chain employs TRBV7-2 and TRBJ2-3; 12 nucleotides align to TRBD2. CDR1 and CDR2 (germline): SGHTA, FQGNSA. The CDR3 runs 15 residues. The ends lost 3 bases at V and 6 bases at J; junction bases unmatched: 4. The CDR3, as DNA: TGTGCCAGCAGCTTCGGACTAGCGGGATATGATACGCAGTATTTT. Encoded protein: CASSFGLAGYDTQYF. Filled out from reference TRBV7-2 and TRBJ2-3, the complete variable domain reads GAGVSQSPSNKVTEKGKDVELRCDPISGHTALYWYRQSLGQGLEFLIYFQGNSAPDKSGLPSDRFSAERTGGSVSTLTIQRTQQEDSAVYLCASSFGLAGYDTQYFGPGTRLTVL.

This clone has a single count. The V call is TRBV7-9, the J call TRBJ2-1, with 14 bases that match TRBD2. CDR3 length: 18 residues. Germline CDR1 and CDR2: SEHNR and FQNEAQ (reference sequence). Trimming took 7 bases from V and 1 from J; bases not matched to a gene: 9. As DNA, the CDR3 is TGTGCCAGCACCTCTGGGACTAGCGGGAGCCTTTCCTACAATGAGCAGTTCTTC. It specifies CASTSGTSGSLSYNEQFF.

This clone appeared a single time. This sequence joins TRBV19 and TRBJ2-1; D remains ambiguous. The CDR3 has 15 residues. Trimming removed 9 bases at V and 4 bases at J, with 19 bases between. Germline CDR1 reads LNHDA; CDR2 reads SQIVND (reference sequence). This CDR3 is CASHDPLKSYNEQFF. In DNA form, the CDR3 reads TGTGCCAGCCACGACCCGTTAAAATCATACAATGAGCAGTTCTTC.

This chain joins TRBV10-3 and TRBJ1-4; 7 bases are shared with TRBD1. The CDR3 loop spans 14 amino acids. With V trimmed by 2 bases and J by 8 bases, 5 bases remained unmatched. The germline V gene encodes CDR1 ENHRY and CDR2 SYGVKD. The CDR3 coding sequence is TGTGCCATCAGTGAGGGTCAGGGGGTCGAAAAACTGTTTTTT. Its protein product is CAISEGQGVEKLFF.

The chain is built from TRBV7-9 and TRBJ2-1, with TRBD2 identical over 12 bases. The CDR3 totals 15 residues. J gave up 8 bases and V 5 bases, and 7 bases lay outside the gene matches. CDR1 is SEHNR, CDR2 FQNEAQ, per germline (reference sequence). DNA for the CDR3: TGTGCCAGCAGCCCAGGACTAGCGGGAAACTATGAGCAGTTCTTC. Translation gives CASSPGLAGNYEQFF.

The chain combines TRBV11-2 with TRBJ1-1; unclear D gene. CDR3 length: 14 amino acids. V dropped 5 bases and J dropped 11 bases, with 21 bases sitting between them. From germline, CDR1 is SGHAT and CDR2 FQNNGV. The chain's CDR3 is CASSPRLGIFWAFF. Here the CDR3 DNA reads TGTGCCAGCAGCCCCAGGTTGGGCATCTTTTGGGCTTTCTTT.

CDR3: CASSQEGTNYGYTF. CDR3 DNA sequence: TGCGCCAGCAGCCAAGAAGGGACTAACTATGGCTACACCTTC. The V and J genes are TRBV4-1 and TRBJ1-2; D not certain. Looked up from germline, CDR1 is MGHRA and CDR2 is YSYEKL. Trimming removed 0 bases from V and 0 bases from J, with 5 bases in between. The CDR3 runs to 14 residues.

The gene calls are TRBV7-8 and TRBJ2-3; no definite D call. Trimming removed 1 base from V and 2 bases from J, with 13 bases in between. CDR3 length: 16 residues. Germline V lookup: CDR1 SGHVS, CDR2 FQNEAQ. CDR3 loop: CASSLGVWSDTDTQYF. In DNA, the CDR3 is TGTGCCAGCAGCTTAGGGGTATGGTCCGACACAGATACGCAGTATTTT.

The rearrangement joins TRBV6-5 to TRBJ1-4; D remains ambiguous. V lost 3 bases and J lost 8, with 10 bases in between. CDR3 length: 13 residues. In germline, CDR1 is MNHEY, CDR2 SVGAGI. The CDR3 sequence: CASSYQVGEKLFF. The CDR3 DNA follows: TGTGCCAGCAGTTATCAGGTGGGAGAAAAACTGTTTTTT.

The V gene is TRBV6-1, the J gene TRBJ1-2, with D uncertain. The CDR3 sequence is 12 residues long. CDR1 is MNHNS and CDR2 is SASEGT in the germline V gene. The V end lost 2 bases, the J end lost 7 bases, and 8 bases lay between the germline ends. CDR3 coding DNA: TGTGCCAGCAGTGAATTGGCCGCTGGCTACACCTTC. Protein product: CASSELAAGYTF.

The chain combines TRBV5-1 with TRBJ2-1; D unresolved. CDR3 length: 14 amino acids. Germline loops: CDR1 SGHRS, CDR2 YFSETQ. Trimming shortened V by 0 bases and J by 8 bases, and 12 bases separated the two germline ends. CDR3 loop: CASSLEVASHEQFF. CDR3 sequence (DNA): TGCGCCAGCAGCTTGGAGGTCGCGAGTCATGAGCAGTTCTTC.

CDR3 sequence: CASKPPGQGNGYTF. CDR3 bases: TGTGCCAGCAAACCTCCGGGACAGGGGAACGGCTACACCTTC. The J gene is TRBJ1-2, the V gene TRBV2; TRBD1 matches 10 bases. The V gene end was trimmed by 7 bases and the J gene end by 8 bases; junction bases not matched to a gene: 10. The CDR3 extends over 14 amino acids. The germline gives CDR1 SNHLY, CDR2 FYNNEI.

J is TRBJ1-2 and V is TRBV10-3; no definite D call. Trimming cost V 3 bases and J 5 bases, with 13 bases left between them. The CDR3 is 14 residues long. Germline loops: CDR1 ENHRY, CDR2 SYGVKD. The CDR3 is CAISDDGKTYGYTF. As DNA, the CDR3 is TGTGCCATCAGTGATGACGGAAAAACATATGGCTACACCTTC.

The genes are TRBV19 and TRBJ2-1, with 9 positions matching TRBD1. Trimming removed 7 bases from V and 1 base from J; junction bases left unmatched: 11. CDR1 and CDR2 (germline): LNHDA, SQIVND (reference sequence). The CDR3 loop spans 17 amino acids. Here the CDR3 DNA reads TGTGCCAGTAATACGGGTTTTGGACAGGGGTCCTACAATGAGCAGTTCTTC. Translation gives CASNTGFGQGSYNEQFF. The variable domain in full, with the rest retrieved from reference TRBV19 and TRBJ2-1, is DGGITQSPKYLFRKEGQNVTLSCEQNLNHDAMYWYRQDPGQGLRLIYYSQIVNDFQKGDIAEGYSVSREKKESFPLTVTSAQKNPTAFYLCASNTGFGQGSYNEQFFGPGTRLTVL.

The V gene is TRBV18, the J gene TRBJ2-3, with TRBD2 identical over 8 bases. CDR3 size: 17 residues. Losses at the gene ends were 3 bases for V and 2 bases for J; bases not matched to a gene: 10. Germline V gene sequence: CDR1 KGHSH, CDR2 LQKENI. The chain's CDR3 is CASSPLAGSTYTDTQYF. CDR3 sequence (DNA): TGTGCCAGCTCACCCCTAGCGGGCAGCACTTACACAGATACGCAGTATTTT.

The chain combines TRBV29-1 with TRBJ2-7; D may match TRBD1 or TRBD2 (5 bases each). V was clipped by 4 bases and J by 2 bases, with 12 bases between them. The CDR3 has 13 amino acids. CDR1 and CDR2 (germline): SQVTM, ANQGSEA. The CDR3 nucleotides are TGCAGCGTTGGGGGGACGGCTACCTACGAGCAGTACTTC. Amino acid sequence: CSVGGTATYEQYF.

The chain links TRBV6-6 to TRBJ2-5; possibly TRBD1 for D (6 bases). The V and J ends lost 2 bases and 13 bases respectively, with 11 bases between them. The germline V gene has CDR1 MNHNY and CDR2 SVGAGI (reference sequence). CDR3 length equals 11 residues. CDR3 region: CASSYEGVLYF. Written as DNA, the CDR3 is TGTGCCAGCAGTTACGAGGGGGTGTTGTACTTC.

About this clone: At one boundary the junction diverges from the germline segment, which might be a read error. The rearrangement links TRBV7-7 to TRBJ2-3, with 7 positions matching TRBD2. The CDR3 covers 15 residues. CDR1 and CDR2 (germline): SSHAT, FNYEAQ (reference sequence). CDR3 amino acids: CASSVGLGYTDTQYF. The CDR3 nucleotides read TGTGCTAGCAGCGTCGGACTAGGATACACAGATACGCAGTATTTT.

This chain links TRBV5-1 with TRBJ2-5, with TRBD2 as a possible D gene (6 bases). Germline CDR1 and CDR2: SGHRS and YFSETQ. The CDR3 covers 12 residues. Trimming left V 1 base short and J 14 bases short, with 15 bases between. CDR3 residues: CASSLQTSSQYF. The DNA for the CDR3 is TGCGCCAGCAGCTTGCAAACTAGCTCACAATACTTC. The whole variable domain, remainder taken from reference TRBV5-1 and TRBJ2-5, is KAGVTQTPRYLIKTRGQQVTLSCSPISGHRSVSWYQQTPGQGLQFLFEYFSETQRNKGNFPGRFSGRQFSNSRSEMNVSTLELGDSALYLCASSLQTSSQYFGPGTRLLVL.